Listed below are T cell receptor beta chains from one sample, sequenced in a study of long-term antiretroviral therapy in people with HIV. Assay used: immunoSEQ multiplex PCR; TCRdb lists only in-frame clones, some missing. The sample records about 39,000 clones, 70% to 90% being singletons. This material consisted of unsorted PBMCs, taken just before starting antiretroviral therapy. These receptor sequences come from a woman under 30 with HIV. Each CDR3 is given with its conserved first and last residue. Fields, in order: clone size, D gene, J gene, V gene, CDR3 protein, CDR3 DNA. D genes are given only for firm matches. Clone size is stated in some rows and not others, as once, few, many or a class when expanded.

>NA|NA|TRBJ2-1|TRBV5-4
CASSLGQGGFEQFF
TGTGCCAGCAGCTTGGGACAGGGAGGTTTTGAGCAGTTCTTC
>NA|TRBD1|TRBJ2-3|TRBV19
CASSIDLGRGFTDTQYF
TGTGCCAGTAGTATAGATTTGGGCAGGGGGTTCACAGATACGCAGTATTTT
>NA|NA|TRBJ2-7|TRBV6-5
CASSYSGPKDEQYF
TGTGCCAGCAGTTACTCAGGCCCAAAGGACGAGCAGTACTTC
>NA|TRBD2|TRBJ2-7|TRBV7-2
CASSFQTSGNFYEQYF
TGTGCCAGCAGCTTCCAGACTAGCGGGAACTTCTACGAGCAGTACTTC
>NA|TRBD2|TRBJ2-5|TRBV11-2
CASSLDSGRGETQYF
TGTGCCAGCAGCTTAGATAGCGGGAGGGGAGAGACCCAGTACTTC
>NA|NA|TRBJ2-1|TRBV9
CASSVGLGDEQFF
TGTGCCAGCAGCGTAGGGCTCGGGGATGAGCAGTTCTTC
>NA|NA|TRBJ1-2|TRBV27
CASSSGGPNYGYTF
TGTGCCAGCAGTTCGGGCGGGCCTAACTATGGCTACACCTTC
>once|TRBD1|TRBJ2-7|TRBV10-1
CASSEGGQGNEQYF
TGCGCCAGCAGTGAGGGGGGACAGGGCAACGAGCAGTACTTC
>NA|NA|TRBJ2-2|TRBV27
CASTIGTGELFF
TGTGCCAGCACCATAGGGACCGGGGAGCTGTTTTTT
>NA|TRBD1|TRBJ2-1|TRBV6-5
CASSGSGGRNEQFF
TGTGCCAGCAGTGGTTCAGGGGGCCGGAATGAGCAGTTCTTC
>few|NA|TRBJ2-2|TRBV7-6
CASSLEFGEGEDTGELFF
TGTGCCAGCAGCTTAGAGTTTGGCGAGGGGGAAGACACCGGGGAGCTGTTTTTT
>NA|NA|TRBJ2-7|TRBV5-6
CASSSTNSYEQYF
TGTGCCAGCAGCTCTACTAACTCCTACGAGCAGTACTTC
>NA|NA|TRBJ2-1|TRBV10-3
CAIGNLSSYNEQFF
TGTGCCATCGGTAATCTGAGCTCCTACAATGAGCAGTTCTTC
>NA|NA|TRBJ2-1|TRBV4-2
CASSQLPKRDSYNEQFF
TGTGCCAGCAGCCAACTACCTAAACGGGACTCCTACAATGAGCAGTTCTTC
>NA|NA|TRBJ2-3|TRBV25-1
CATTNMEVGDTQYF
TGTGCCACCACGAATATGGAGGTCGGAGATACGCAGTATTTT
>NA|NA|TRBJ2-7|TRBV7-3
CASSRERDSYEQYF
TGTGCCAGCAGCCGCGAAAGGGACTCCTACGAGCAGTACTTC